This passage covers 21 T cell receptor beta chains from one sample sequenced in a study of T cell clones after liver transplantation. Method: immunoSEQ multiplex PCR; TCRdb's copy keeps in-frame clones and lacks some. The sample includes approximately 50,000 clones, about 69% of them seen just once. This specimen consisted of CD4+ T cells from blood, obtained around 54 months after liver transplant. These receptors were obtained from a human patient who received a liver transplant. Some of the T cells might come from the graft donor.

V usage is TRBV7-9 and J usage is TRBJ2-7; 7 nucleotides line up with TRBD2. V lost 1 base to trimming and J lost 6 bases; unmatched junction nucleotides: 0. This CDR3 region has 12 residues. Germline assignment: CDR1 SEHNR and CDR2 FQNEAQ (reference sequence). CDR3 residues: CASSLVAGEQYF. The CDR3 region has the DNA TGTGCCAGCAGCTTAGTAGCGGGCGAGCAGTACTTC.

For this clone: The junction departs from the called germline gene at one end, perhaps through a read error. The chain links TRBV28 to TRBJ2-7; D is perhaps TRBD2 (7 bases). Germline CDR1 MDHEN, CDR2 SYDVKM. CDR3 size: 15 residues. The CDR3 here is CASTLGGAASYEQYF. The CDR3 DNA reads TGTGCCAGCACTTTAGGGGGGGCTGCCTCCTACGAGCAGTACTTC.

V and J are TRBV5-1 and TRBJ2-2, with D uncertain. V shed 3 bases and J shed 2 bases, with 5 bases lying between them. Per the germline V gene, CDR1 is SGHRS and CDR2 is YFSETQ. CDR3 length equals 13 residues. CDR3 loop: CASSSSNTGELFF. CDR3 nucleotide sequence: TGCGCCAGCAGCTCCAGTAACACCGGGGAGCTGTTTTTT.

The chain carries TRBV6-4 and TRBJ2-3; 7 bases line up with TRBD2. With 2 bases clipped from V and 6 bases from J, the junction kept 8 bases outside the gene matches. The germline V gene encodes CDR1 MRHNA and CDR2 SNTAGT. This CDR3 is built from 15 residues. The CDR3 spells CASSDPGLGLDTQYF. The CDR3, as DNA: TGTGCCAGCAGTGACCCCGGACTAGGTTTGGATACGCAGTATTTT.

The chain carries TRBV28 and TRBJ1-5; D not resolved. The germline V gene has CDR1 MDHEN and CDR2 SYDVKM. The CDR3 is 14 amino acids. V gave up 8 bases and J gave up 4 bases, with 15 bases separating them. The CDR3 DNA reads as TGTGCCAGCCTCCGGGCCGTAGCGAATCAGCCCCAGCATTTT. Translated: CASLRAVANQPQHF. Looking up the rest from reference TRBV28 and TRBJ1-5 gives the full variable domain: DVKVTQSSRYLVKRTGEKVFLECVQDMDHENMFWYRQDPGLGLRLIYFSYDVKMKEKGDIPEGYSVSREKKERFSLILESASTNQTSMYLCASLRAVANQPQHFGDGTRLSIL.

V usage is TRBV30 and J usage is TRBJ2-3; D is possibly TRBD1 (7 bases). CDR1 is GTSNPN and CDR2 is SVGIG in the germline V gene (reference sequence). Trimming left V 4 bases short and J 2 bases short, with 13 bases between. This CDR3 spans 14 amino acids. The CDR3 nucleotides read TGTGCCTGGAATGTCAGGGGGGACACAGATACGCAGTATTTT. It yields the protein CAWNVRGDTDTQYF.

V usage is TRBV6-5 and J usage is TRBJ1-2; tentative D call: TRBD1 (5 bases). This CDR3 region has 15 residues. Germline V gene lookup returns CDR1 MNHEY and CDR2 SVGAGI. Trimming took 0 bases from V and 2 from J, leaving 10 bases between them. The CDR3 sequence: CASSYSPRGNYGYTF. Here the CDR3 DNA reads TGTGCCAGCAGTTACTCCCCCCGGGGCAACTATGGCTACACCTTC.

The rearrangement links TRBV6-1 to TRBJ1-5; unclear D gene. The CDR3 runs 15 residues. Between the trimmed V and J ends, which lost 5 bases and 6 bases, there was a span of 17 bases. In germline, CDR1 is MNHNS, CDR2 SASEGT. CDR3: CASSPGTERSQPQHF. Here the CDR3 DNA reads TGTGCCAGCAGTCCCGGTACAGAGAGAAGTCAGCCCCAGCATTTT.

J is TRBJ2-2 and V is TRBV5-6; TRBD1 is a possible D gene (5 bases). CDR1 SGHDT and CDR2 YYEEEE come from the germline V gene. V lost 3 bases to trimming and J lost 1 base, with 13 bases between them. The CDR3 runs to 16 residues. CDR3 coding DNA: TGTGCCAGCAGCTGGAACAGGTATATGAACACCGGGGAGCTGTTTTTT. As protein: CASSWNRYMNTGELFF.

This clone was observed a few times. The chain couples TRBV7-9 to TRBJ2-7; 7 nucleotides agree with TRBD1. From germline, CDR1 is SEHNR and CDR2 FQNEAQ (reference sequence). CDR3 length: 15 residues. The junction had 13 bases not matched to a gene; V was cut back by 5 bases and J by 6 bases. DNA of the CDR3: TGTGCCAGCAGCACGGCCAGGGGGTTAGGGCGCGAGCAGTACTTC. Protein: CASSTARGLGREQYF.

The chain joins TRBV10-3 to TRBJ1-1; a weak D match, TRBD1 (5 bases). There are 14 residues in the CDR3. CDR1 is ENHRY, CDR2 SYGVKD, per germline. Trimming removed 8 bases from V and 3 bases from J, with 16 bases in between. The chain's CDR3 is CAISGGSSDTEAFF. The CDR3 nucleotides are TGTGCCATCTCTGGGGGGTCTTCGGACACTGAAGCTTTCTTT.

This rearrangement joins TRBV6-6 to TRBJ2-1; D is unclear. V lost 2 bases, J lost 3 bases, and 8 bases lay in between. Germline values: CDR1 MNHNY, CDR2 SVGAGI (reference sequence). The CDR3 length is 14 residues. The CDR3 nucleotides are TGTGCCAGCAGTTACAGGGATCTCTACAATGAGCAGTTCTTC. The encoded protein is CASSYRDLYNEQFF.

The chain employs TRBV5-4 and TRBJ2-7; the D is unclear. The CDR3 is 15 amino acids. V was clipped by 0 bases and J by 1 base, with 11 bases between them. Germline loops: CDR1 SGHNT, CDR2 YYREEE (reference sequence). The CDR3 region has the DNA TGTGCCAGCAGCTTGGGAGGTTCCCGATCCTACGAGCAGTACTTC. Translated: CASSLGGSRSYEQYF.

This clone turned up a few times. CDR3 DNA sequence: TGTGCCAGCAGTTGGACAGTAGAAGAAAAACTGTTTTTT. Amino acids: CASSWTVEEKLFF. V usage is TRBV2 and J usage is TRBJ1-4; the D gene is possibly TRBD1 (6 bases). V was trimmed by 5 bases and J by 8 bases, leaving 12 bases between them. Germline V lookup: CDR1 SNHLY, CDR2 FYNNEI. The length of the CDR3 is 13 residues.

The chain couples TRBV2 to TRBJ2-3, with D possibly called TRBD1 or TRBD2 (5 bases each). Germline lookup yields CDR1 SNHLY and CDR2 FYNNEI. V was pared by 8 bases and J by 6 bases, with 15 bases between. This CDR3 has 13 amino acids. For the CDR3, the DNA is TGTGCCAGCCCTTCCAGGGAGCGGGATACGCAGTATTTT. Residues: CASPSRERDTQYF.

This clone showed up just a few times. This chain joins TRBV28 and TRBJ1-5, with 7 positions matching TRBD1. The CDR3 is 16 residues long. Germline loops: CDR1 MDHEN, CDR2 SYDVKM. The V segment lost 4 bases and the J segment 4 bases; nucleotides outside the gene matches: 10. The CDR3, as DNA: TGTGCCAGCAGTTCTAGTCGAAGGGGGCTGAATCAGCCCCAGCATTTT. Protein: CASSSSRRGLNQPQHF.

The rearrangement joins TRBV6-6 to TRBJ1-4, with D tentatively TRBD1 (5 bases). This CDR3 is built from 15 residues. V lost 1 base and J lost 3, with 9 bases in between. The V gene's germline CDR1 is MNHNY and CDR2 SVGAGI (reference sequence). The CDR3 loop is CASSYLGTPNEKLFF. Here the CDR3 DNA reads TGTGCCAGCAGTTACTTGGGGACGCCTAATGAAAAACTGTTTTTT.

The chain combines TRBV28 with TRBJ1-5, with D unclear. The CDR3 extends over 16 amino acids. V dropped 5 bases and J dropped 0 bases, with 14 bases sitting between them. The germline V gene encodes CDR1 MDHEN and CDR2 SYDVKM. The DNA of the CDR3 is TGTGCCAGCAGTCCCGGTGGACGCGATAGCAATCAGCCCCAGCATTTT. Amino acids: CASSPGGRDSNQPQHF.

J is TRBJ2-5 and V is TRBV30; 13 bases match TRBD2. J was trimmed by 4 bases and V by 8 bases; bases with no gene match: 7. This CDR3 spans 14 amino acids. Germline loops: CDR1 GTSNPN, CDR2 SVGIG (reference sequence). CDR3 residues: CALGLAGVGETQYF. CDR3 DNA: TGTGCCCTAGGACTAGCGGGGGTAGGAGAGACCCAGTACTTC.

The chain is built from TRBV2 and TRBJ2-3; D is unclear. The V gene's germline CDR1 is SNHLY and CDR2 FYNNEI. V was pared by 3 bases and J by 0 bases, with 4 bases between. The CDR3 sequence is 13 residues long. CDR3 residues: CASSDESTDTQYF. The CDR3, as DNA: TGTGCCAGCAGTGATGAGAGCACAGATACGCAGTATTTT.

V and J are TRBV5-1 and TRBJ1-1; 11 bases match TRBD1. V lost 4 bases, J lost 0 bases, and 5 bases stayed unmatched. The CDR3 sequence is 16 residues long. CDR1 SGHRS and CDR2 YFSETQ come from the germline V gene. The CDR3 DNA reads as TGCGCCAGCAGCCCGGGACAGGGGGGAATGAACACTGAAGCTTTCTTT. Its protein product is CASSPGQGGMNTEAFF.